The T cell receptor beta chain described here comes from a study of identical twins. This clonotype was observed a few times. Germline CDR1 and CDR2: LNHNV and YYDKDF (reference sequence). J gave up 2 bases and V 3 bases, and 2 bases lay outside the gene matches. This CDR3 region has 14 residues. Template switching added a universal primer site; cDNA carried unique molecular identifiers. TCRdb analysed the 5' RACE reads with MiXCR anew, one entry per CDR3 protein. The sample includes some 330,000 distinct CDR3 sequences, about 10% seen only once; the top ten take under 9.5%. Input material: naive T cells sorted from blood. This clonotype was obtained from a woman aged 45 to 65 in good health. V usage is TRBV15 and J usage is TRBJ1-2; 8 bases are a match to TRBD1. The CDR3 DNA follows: TGTGCCACCAGCAGGACAGGGGAGAACTATGGCTACACCTTC. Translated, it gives CATSRTGENYGYTF.